These 30 T cell receptor beta chains originate from one sample sequenced in a study of sequential checkpoint blockade in melanoma. The assay was immunoSEQ multiplex PCR, and TCRdb's table has in-frame clones only and misses some. The table lists 13,000 to 15,000 clones, less than 55% of them singletons. The treatment is: randomized to nivolumab then ipilimumab (arm A) or the reverse (arm B). Sequencing was performed on CD8+ T cells sorted from blood (inferred from file names), taken from a patient given nivolumab and ipilimumab in sequence. These TCRs come from a human donor with melanoma.

This clone was found once. V gene TRBV6-1 combines with J gene TRBJ2-1; D is undetermined. Germline V CDR1 and CDR2: MNHNS, SASEGT. The CDR3 runs to 13 residues. V gave up 6 bases and J gave up 4 bases, with 10 bases separating them. For the CDR3, the DNA is TGTGCCAGCAGCCCCCTTCTATACAATGAGCAGTTCTTC. This codes for CASSPLLYNEQFF.

This chain connects TRBV5-4 to TRBJ2-5; TRBD1 agrees at 9 bases. Germline lookup yields CDR1 SGHNT and CDR2 YYREEE (reference sequence). V lost 3 bases and J lost 5; bases outside the gene matches: 5. The CDR3 consists of 14 residues. The CDR3, as DNA: TGTGCCAGCAGCTGGGGACAGGGTTGGGAGACCCAGTACTTC. Its translation is CASSWGQGWETQYF. The full variable domain, with the rest looked up from reference TRBV5-4 and TRBJ2-5, is ETGVTQSPTHLIKTRGQQVTLRCSSQSGHNTVSWYQQALGQGPQFIFQYYREEENGRGNFPPRFSGLQFPNYSSELNVNALELDDSALYLCASSWGQGWETQYFGPGTRLLVL.

V and J are TRBV5-6 and TRBJ1-2; D unclear. V lost 1 base, J lost 4 bases, and 5 bases lay in between. Germline CDR1 reads SGHDT; CDR2 reads YYEEEE. The CDR3 totals 12 residues. CDR3 in amino acids: CASSLSGYGYTF. CDR3 nucleotide sequence: TGTGCCAGCAGCTTGTCGGGCTATGGCTACACCTTC.

This clone was picked up a small number of times. J is TRBJ2-7 and V is TRBV12-5; D may be TRBD2 (5 bases). The germline V gene encodes CDR1 LGHNT and CDR2 FRNRAP. The CDR3 length is 13 residues. V was shortened by 6 bases and J by 6 bases, with 15 bases between the two germline ends. The CDR3 loop is CASGRAWAGEQYF. CDR3 sequence (DNA): TGTGCTAGTGGCCGGGCATGGGCGGGCGAGCAGTACTTC. The variable domain in full, completed from reference TRBV12-5 and TRBJ2-7, reads DARVTQTPRHKVTEMGQEVTMRCQPILGHNTVFWYRQTMMQGLELLAYFRNRAPLDDSGMPKDRFSAEMPDATLATLKIQPSEPRDSAVYFCASGRAWAGEQYFGPGTRLTVT.

The chain links TRBV11-3 to TRBJ2-1; the match to TRBD1 covers 8 bases. Losses at the gene ends were 1 base for V and 5 bases for J; bases not matched to a gene: 7. Germline CDR1 and CDR2: SGHNT and YENEEA. This CDR3 is 16 amino acids long. CDR3 nucleotide sequence: TGTGCCAGCAGCTTAGCTGGTCAGGGGGCAGACAATGAGCAGTTCTTC. Translation: CASSLAGQGADNEQFF.

This clone turned up a few times. DNA of the CDR3: TGTGCCAGCAGCCTCGGGGACTACAATGAGCAGTTCTTC. Protein sequence: CASSLGDYNEQFF. The gene calls are TRBV5-4 and TRBJ2-1, with D possibly matching TRBD2 (5 bases). The CDR3 covers 13 residues. V was pared by 4 bases and J by 3 bases, with 8 bases between. Per germline, CDR1 SGHNT and CDR2 YYREEE (reference sequence).

This clone was seen once. The chain combines TRBV9 with TRBJ1-1; tentative D call: TRBD1 (5 bases). The CDR3 length is 16 residues. V gave up 0 bases and J gave up 1 base, with 13 bases separating them. Germline CDR1 and CDR2: SGDLS and YYNGEE. The CDR3 spells CASSVGGGTGNTEAFF. As DNA, the CDR3 is TGTGCCAGCAGCGTAGGGGGAGGGACGGGGAACACTGAAGCTTTCTTT.

This clone has only a few counts. The DNA for the CDR3 is TGTGCCAGCAGCGAACAGCGGGAGGGTCCTTACGAGCAGTACTTC. Translated, it gives CASSEQREGPYEQYF. The chain employs TRBV11-2 and TRBJ2-7, with 10 bases that match TRBD2. Germline CDR1 SGHAT, CDR2 FQNNGV. The CDR3 is 15 residues long. V shed 5 bases and J 4 bases; nucleotides not matched to a gene: 8.

V and J are TRBV6-5 and TRBJ2-7, with D maybe TRBD2 (6 bases). The V gene lost 5 bases and the J gene lost 2 bases, with 16 bases spanning the gap. Germline V gives CDR1 MNHEY, CDR2 SVGAGI. This CDR3 comprises 15 residues. In nucleotides, the CDR3 is TGTGCCAGCAGTGGATCGACTAGAGGTGCCTACGAGCAGTACTTC. Translating it yields CASSGSTRGAYEQYF.

In the case of this clone: A much larger clonotype is one base distant, so this may be a read error. This chain uses TRBV5-4 with TRBJ1-2, with TRBD1 as a possible D gene (6 bases). The germline V and J ends were trimmed by 0 bases and 1 base, with 7 bases remaining between them. The germline V gene encodes CDR1 SGHNT and CDR2 YYREEE (reference sequence). The CDR3 has 14 amino acids. As DNA, the CDR3 is TGTGCCAGCAGCTTGGGACAGGATAACTATGGCTACACCTTC. This encodes CASSLGQDNYGYTF.

This chain joins TRBV7-3 and TRBJ2-2, with a weak D call TRBD2 (6 bases). Trimming took 1 base from V and 6 from J, leaving 21 bases between them. Germline CDR1 SGHTA, CDR2 FQGTGA. This CDR3 is built from 18 residues. CDR3 in amino acids: CASSLSPQGGEGAGELFF. The CDR3 coding sequence is TGTGCCAGCAGCTTAAGCCCTCAGGGCGGGGAAGGGGCCGGGGAGCTGTTTTTT.

The rearrangement uses TRBV9 and TRBJ2-1; TRBD1 might be the D (5 bases). Trimming removed 4 bases from V and 0 bases from J, with 11 bases in between. Per germline, CDR1 SGDLS and CDR2 YYNGEE. The CDR3 extends over 15 amino acids. DNA of the CDR3: TGTGCCAGCAGCCCCCGGACAAACTCCTACAATGAGCAGTTCTTC. Residues: CASSPRTNSYNEQFF.

This clone was recorded only once. The V gene is TRBV18, the J gene TRBJ1-1; D is unresolved. This CDR3 contains 14 residues. The V gene lost 9 bases and the J gene lost 0 bases, with 14 bases spanning the gap. The germline CDR1 and CDR2 sequences are KGHSH and LQKENI. DNA of the CDR3: TGTGCCAGTAGGAGGGCAGATCTGAACACTGAAGCTTTCTTT. Translated, it gives CASRRADLNTEAFF. Based on the CDR3 plus reference TRBV18 and TRBJ1-1, the full variable domain is NAGVMQNPRHLVRRRGQEARLRCSPMKGHSHVYWYRQLPEEGLKFMVYLQKENIIDESGMPKERFSAEFPKEGPSILRIQQVVRGDSAAYFCASRRADLNTEAFFGQGTRLTVV.

The rearrangement joins TRBV19 to TRBJ1-4; 7 bases match TRBD1. The CDR3 has 15 amino acids. The germline gives CDR1 LNHDA, CDR2 SQIVND (reference sequence). Trimming removed 5 bases from V and 0 bases from J; junction bases left unmatched: 3. The CDR3 is CASSPGTATNEKLFF. The CDR3 DNA sequence: TGTGCCAGTAGTCCCGGGACAGCAACTAATGAAAAACTGTTTTTT.

This clone was seen more than once but under ten times. The rearrangement uses TRBV5-1 and TRBJ1-1; TRBD1 matches 9 bases. This CDR3 region has 14 residues. V shed 2 bases and J 3 bases; nucleotides not matched to a gene: 2. The germline CDR1 and CDR2 sequences are SGHRS and YFSETQ. The CDR3 nucleotides read TGCGCCAGCAGCTTCGACAGGGGGGACACTGAAGCTTTCTTT. Residues: CASSFDRGDTEAFF.

The chain has TRBV6-1 and TRBJ1-3; 7 bases agree with TRBD1. Germline values: CDR1 MNHNS, CDR2 SASEGT. The CDR3 spans 14 residues. Losses at the gene ends were 7 bases for V and 0 bases for J; bases not matched to a gene: 3. Here the CDR3 reads CASMGQLSGNTIYF. DNA of the CDR3: TGTGCCAGCATGGGACAGCTCTCTGGAAACACCATATATTTT.

The chain couples TRBV6-1 to TRBJ1-5; D not certain. Germline V gives CDR1 MNHNS, CDR2 SASEGT. The CDR3 runs 15 residues. V was trimmed by 1 base and J by 4 bases, leaving 11 bases between them. CDR3 sequence: CASSEGPSGNQPQHF. CDR3 nucleotide sequence: TGTGCCAGCAGTGAAGGACCATCGGGGAATCAGCCCCAGCATTTT.

This clone was seen a handful of times. V usage is TRBV5-4 and J usage is TRBJ2-7; 9 bases line up with TRBD1. Germline-derived CDR1 and CDR2 are SGHNT and YYREEE (reference sequence). The V segment lost 3 bases and the J segment 5 bases; nucleotides outside the gene matches: 0. This CDR3 is 12 amino acids long. In DNA, the CDR3 is TGTGCCAGCAGCTGGACAGGGGACGAGCAGTACTTC. Encoded protein: CASSWTGDEQYF.

The chain couples TRBV11-2 to TRBJ2-5; unclear D gene. There are 14 residues in the CDR3. Germline CDR1 SGHAT, CDR2 FQNNGV. V lost 7 bases and J lost 2, with 14 bases in between. The CDR3 DNA follows: TGTGCCAGCACCCCATGGCACAGACAAGAGACCCAGTACTTC. Encoded protein: CASTPWHRQETQYF.

In its sample, this clone was seen once. This chain connects TRBV10-2 to TRBJ1-5, with D unresolved. Trimming shortened V by 5 bases and J by 9 bases, and 14 bases separated the two germline ends. This CDR3 spans 13 amino acids. The germline V gene encodes CDR1 WSHSY and CDR2 SAAADI. DNA for the CDR3: TGCGCCAGCAGTATCATGGTCCCCGGGCCCCAGCATTTT. Its protein is CASSIMVPGPQHF.

This chain uses TRBV28 with TRBJ2-5; 13 bases are a match to TRBD2. Germline V CDR1 and CDR2: MDHEN, SYDVKM. This CDR3 contains 16 residues. After removal of 6 bases from V and 0 bases from J, the junction contained 4 bases not matched to a gene. The CDR3 DNA is TGTGCCAGCAGCCCAGGACTAGCGGGAGACCAAGAGACCCAGTACTTC. It codes for CASSPGLAGDQETQYF. The variable domain in full, completed from reference TRBV28 and TRBJ2-5, reads DVKVTQSSRYLVKRTGEKVFLECVQDMDHENMFWYRQDPGLGLRLIYFSYDVKMKEKGDIPEGYSVSREKKERFSLILESASTNQTSMYLCASSPGLAGDQETQYFGPGTRLLVL.

The chain is built from TRBV7-9 and TRBJ2-6, with TRBD2 matching 10 bases. The germline V gene has CDR1 SEHNR and CDR2 FQNEAQ (reference sequence). This CDR3 spans 17 amino acids. V lost 5 bases and J lost 4; bases outside the gene matches: 8. As DNA, the CDR3 is TGTGCCAGCAGCACCTCTAGCGGGAGATACGGGGCCAACGTCCTGACTTTC. It yields the protein CASSTSSGRYGANVLTF.

The V call is TRBV5-1, the J call TRBJ2-1, with 8 bases that match TRBD2. Looked up from germline, CDR1 is SGHRS and CDR2 is YFSETQ. V was pared by 2 bases and J by 2 bases, with 9 bases of the junction left unmatched. This CDR3 spans 17 amino acids. CDR3 in DNA: TGCGCCAGCAGCTTCGAACTAGCGGATGCGCCCTACAATGAGCAGTTCTTC. Protein: CASSFELADAPYNEQFF.

The CDR3 sequence: CASSNSGTGNYGYTF. The CDR3, as DNA: TGTGCCAGCAGCAACTCCGGGACAGGGAACTATGGCTACACCTTC. V gene TRBV9 combines with J gene TRBJ1-2; 9 nucleotides match TRBD1. Germline CDR1 SGDLS, CDR2 YYNGEE. This CDR3 is built from 15 residues. V dropped 4 bases and J dropped 2; count of bases not matched to a gene: 6.

The chain joins TRBV9 to TRBJ2-1, with D maybe TRBD1 (6 bases). This CDR3 is built from 15 residues. CDR1 is SGDLS and CDR2 is YYNGEE in the germline V gene. Trimming left V 0 bases short and J 5 bases short, with 12 bases between. The CDR3 here is CASSVEGRTDNEQFF. CDR3 DNA sequence: TGTGCCAGCAGCGTAGAGGGGCGGACAGACAATGAGCAGTTCTTC.

This clone was seen a few times. The V and J genes are TRBV2 and TRBJ2-7, with 7 bases lining up with TRBD1. V shed 7 bases, J shed 1 base, and the junction held 19 bases outside the gene matches. The CDR3 length is 18 residues. Germline assignment: CDR1 SNHLY and CDR2 FYNNEI. The CDR3 bases are TGTGCCAGCATCCGATTCCGGGACAGCTCCATCCCTTCCTACGAGCAGTACTTC. Its translation is CASIRFRDSSIPSYEQYF.

Comment on this clone: Within the sample, other DNA sequences also encode this same CDR3. The rearrangement uses TRBV27 and TRBJ2-1; a possible D gene is TRBD1 (6 bases). The CDR3 consists of 14 residues. Trimming took off 2 bases at V and 2 bases at J, with 7 bases between the two ends. Germline V lookup: CDR1 MNHEY, CDR2 SMNVEV (reference sequence). Written as DNA, the CDR3 is TGTGCCAGCAGTTTAGCAGGGGCCTACAATGAGCAGTTCTTC. Translation gives CASSLAGAYNEQFF.

The rearrangement joins TRBV7-9 to TRBJ1-2, with a tentative D call TRBD1 (5 bases). Per the germline V gene, CDR1 is SEHNR and CDR2 is FQNEAQ (reference sequence). With 5 bases removed from V and 3 bases from J, the gap between germline ends came to 22 bases. There are 17 residues in the CDR3. The CDR3 coding sequence is TGTGCCAGCAGCCCTCTTTATCAGGCCGCGGGGGACTATGGCTACACCTTC. This sequence encodes CASSPLYQAAGDYGYTF.

This clone was observed a handful of times. The V and J genes are TRBV19 and TRBJ2-1; TRBD1 matches at 8 bases. Trimming took 10 bases from V and 4 from J; bases not matched to a gene: 3. From germline, CDR1 is LNHDA and CDR2 SQIVND (reference sequence). There are 12 residues in the CDR3. Here the CDR3 reads CATRQGYNEQFF. CDR3 DNA sequence: TGTGCCACCCGACAGGGGTACAATGAGCAGTTCTTC. The variable domain in full, with the rest retrieved from reference TRBV19 and TRBJ2-1, is DGGITQSPKYLFRKEGQNVTLSCEQNLNHDAMYWYRQDPGQGLRLIYYSQIVNDFQKGDIAEGYSVSREKKESFPLTVTSAQKNPTAFYLCATRQGYNEQFFGPGTRLTVL.

This chain uses TRBV25-1 with TRBJ2-7, with D maybe TRBD1 (5 bases). CDR3 length: 14 amino acids. V was trimmed by 7 bases and J by 5 bases, leaving 18 bases between them. Germline V gene data show CDR1 as MGHDK and CDR2 as SYGVNS. CDR3 sequence: CASMSGLGRDEQYF. The DNA for the CDR3 is TGTGCCAGCATGTCAGGGCTCGGTAGGGACGAGCAGTACTTC.